This passage covers 10 T cell receptor beta chains from one sample sequenced in a study of cytomegalovirus exposure and HLA in healthy donors. Repertoires were generated with immunoSEQ multiplex PCR, while TCRdb's copy carries only in-frame clones and drops some. Of tens of thousands of clones in the sample, around 96% were seen once. The sample comprised PBMCs. Source of these receptors: a young man in good health and CMV-seronegative.

V gene TRBV7-3 combines with J gene TRBJ2-1, with a possible D match to TRBD2 (7 bases). Per the germline V gene, CDR1 is SGHTA and CDR2 is FQGTGA. The CDR3 sequence is 16 residues long. V gave up 5 bases and J gave up 3 bases, with 17 bases separating them. CDR3 in amino acids: CASSPNGGAGYNEQFF. In nucleotides, the CDR3 is TGTGCCAGCAGCCCCAATGGGGGGGCCGGCTACAATGAGCAGTTCTTC.

The chain uses TRBV28 and TRBJ1-4, with D uncertain. With 8 bases removed from V and 10 bases from J, the gap between germline ends came to 11 bases. Germline CDR1 and CDR2: MDHEN and SYDVKM. The CDR3 consists of 11 residues. CDR3 sequence (DNA): TGTGCCAGCGGGGAGGTGGGAAAACTGTTTTTT. Its translation is CASGEVGKLFF.

The chain carries TRBV30 and TRBJ1-1; weak D call: TRBD1 (5 bases). Germline V gene data show CDR1 as GTSNPN and CDR2 as SVGIG (reference sequence). The CDR3 totals 11 residues. The germline V and J ends were trimmed by 3 bases and 4 bases, with 6 bases remaining between them. The CDR3 bases are TGTGCCTGGAGGGGGGGCACTGAAGCTTTCTTT. It codes for CAWRGGTEAFF.

CDR3 residues: CASSLRGGQSNQPQHF. The CDR3 DNA is TGTGCCAGCAGTTTAAGGGGGGGCCAGAGCAATCAGCCCCAGCATTTT. The genes are TRBV28 and TRBJ1-5, with D perhaps matching TRBD1 (6 bases). This CDR3 is built from 16 residues. The germline gives CDR1 MDHEN, CDR2 SYDVKM. V dropped 2 bases and J dropped 1 base, with 12 bases sitting between them.

The chain employs TRBV28 and TRBJ1-2; D call uncertain. Per the germline V gene, CDR1 is MDHEN and CDR2 is SYDVKM. The CDR3 covers 13 residues. Trimming shortened V by 3 bases and J by 8 bases, and 13 bases separated the two germline ends. Here the CDR3 DNA reads TGTGCCAGCAGTTTGACCGGGAGAGGAGGCTACACCTTC. It is translated as CASSLTGRGGYTF.

There are a few counts of this clone. The rearrangement links TRBV6-1 to TRBJ1-5; TRBD1 matches 9 bases. Germline lookup yields CDR1 MNHNS and CDR2 SASEGT. Trimming cost V 6 bases and J 5 bases; bases outside gene matches: 5. The CDR3 contains 14 residues. The CDR3 coding sequence is TGTGCCAGCAGCTGGACAGGGGCCGATCAGCCCCAGCATTTT. Protein: CASSWTGADQPQHF.

V gene TRBV29-1 combines with J gene TRBJ1-1, with D possibly TRBD1 on 6 matching bases. V was clipped by 7 bases and J by 7 bases, with 16 bases between them. The CDR3 extends over 12 amino acids. The germline CDR1 and CDR2 sequences are SQVTM and ANQGSEA. The CDR3 here is CSAGGAGYEAFF. DNA for the CDR3: TGCAGCGCCGGGGGGGCAGGGTATGAAGCTTTCTTT.

The V gene is TRBV6-5, the J gene TRBJ1-1, with D tentatively TRBD1 (6 bases). Trimming removed 4 bases at V and 5 bases at J, with 14 bases between. This CDR3 contains 14 residues. In germline, CDR1 is MNHEY, CDR2 SVGAGI. CDR3 loop: CASSSPRGSTEAFF. CDR3 bases: TGTGCCAGCAGTTCCCCAAGGGGGTCGACTGAAGCTTTCTTT.

V and J are TRBV6-5 and TRBJ1-1; perhaps TRBD1 as D (6 bases). The germline V gene encodes CDR1 MNHEY and CDR2 SVGAGI. V dropped 5 bases and J dropped 0 bases, with 10 bases sitting between them. The CDR3 sequence is 14 residues long. The CDR3 DNA sequence: TGTGCCAGCAGTACAGGGAACATGAACACTGAAGCTTTCTTT. It translates to CASSTGNMNTEAFF.

The V gene is TRBV4-1, the J gene TRBJ1-2, with D perhaps TRBD1 (6 bases). The germline gives CDR1 MGHRA, CDR2 YSYEKL. Between the trimmed V and J ends, which lost 0 bases and 5 bases, there was a span of 13 bases. This CDR3 is built from 15 residues. CDR3 sequence reads: CASSQDRGGGYGYTF. CDR3 DNA: TGCGCCAGCAGCCAAGATCGGGGAGGGGGTTATGGCTACACCTTC.